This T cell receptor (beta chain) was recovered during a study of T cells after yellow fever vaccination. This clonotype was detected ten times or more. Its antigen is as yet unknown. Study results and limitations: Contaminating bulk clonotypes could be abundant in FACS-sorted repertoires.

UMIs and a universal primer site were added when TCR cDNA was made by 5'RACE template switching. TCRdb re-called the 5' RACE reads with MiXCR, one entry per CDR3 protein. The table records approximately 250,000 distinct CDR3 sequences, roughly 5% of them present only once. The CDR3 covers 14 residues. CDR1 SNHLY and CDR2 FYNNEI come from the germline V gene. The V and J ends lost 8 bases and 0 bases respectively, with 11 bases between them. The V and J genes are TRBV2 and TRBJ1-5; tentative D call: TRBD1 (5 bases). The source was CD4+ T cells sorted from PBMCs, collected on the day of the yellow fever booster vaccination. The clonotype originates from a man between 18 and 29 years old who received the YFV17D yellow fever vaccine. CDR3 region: CASSRQTSNQPQHF. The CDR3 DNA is TGTGCCAGCTCTAGACAGACTAGCAATCAGCCCCAGCATTTT. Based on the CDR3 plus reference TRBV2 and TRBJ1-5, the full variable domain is EPEVTQTPSHQVTQMGQEVILRCVPISNHLYFYWYRQILGQKVEFLVSFYNNEISEKSEIFDDQFSVERPDGSNFTLKIRSTKLEDSAMYFCASSRQTSNQPQHFGDGTRLSIL.